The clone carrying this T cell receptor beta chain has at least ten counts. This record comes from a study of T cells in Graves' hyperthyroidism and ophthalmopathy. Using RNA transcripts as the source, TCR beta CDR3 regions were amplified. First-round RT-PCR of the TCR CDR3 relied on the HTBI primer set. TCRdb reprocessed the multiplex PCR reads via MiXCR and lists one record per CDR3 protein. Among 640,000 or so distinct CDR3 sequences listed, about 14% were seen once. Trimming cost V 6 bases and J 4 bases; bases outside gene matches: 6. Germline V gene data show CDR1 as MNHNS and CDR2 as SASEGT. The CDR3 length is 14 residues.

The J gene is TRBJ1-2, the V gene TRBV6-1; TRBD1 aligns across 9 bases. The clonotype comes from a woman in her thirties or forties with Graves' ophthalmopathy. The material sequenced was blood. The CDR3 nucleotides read TGTGCCAGCAGACCGGGACAGGGTTCCTATGGCTACACCTTC. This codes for CASRPGQGSYGYTF.